This is a list of T cell receptor beta chains from one sample in a study of shared clonotypes between healthy human individuals. The data were produced by immunoSEQ multiplex PCR, yet TCRdb's version contains in-frame clones alone and is incomplete. The repertoire holds 470,000 or so clones, with roughly 80% as singletons. Sequenced input: PBMCs. Receptors originate from a woman aged 40 to 49 in good health. Some clones in this sample may be carry-over from other donors' samples. CDR3s leave out the opening cysteine and the closing phenylalanine or tryptophan.

V | CDR3
TRBV7-2 | ASSLFLHGYGYT
TRBV14 | ASSQVRGGHTGELF
TRBV27 | ASSLGWGQGRSNEKLF
TRBV7-8 | ASSLALRGQEH
TRBV18 | ASSADTEAF
TRBV7-2 | ASSLAPAVGYEQY
TRBV5-1 | ASSRGAGMGPMNTEAF
TRBV7-9 | ASSLASSLAGGEQF
TRBV30 | AWGTFGQPQH
TRBV7-2 | ASSPGHQTDTQY
TRBV11-2 | ASSREGGPNEKLF
TRBV2 | ASTPRTVRGETQY
TRBV2 | ASSEFGLAGGVPYEQY
TRBV28 | ASSLSGVGNTIY
TRBV12-2 | ASRPSRYQETQY
TRBV4-2 | ASSQDRGQGAREQY
TRBV6-6 | ASSYLAIKNTGELF
TRBV30 | AWSGGQGVLNEQY
TRBV28 | ASSFGTGLSNQPQH
TRBV6-5 | ASSSGLAGAYEQY
TRBV7-9 | ASSSPKGGEKLF
TRBV5-1 | ASSAGQGAPGGYA
TRBV5-1 | ASSWAVDGLSEAF
TRBV19 | ASNLDRGEKLF
TRBV29-1 | SVEDSGTGGELF
TRBV4-1 | ASSQGNGAGGRGTQY
TRBV5-4 | ASSQFAGPYEQY
TRBV29-1 | SVEVGGSYEQY
TRBV28 | ASSAGGSPTDTQY
TRBV28 | ASSSPSQGENYGYT
TRBV27 | ASSLGIAGDGLSEQF
TRBV29-1 | SARLGGSREQY
TRBV11-3 | ASSPSRGYNEQF
TRBV7-2 | ASSRMSRDNEQF
TRBV15 | ATSRPGPSYEQY
TRBV7-6 | ASSATPTGELF
TRBV5-4 | ASSLDANSYNSPLH
TRBV5-1 | ASSLDGTGVETQY
TRBV30 | ACSNGETQY
TRBV30 | AWSGGRGDTQY
TRBV2 | ASQGSRSYEQY
TRBV19 | ASSFRGTGSYEQY
TRBV10-3 | AISESWEAMGAF
TRBV11-2 | ASSLSAGVYNEQF
TRBV27 | ASSRYRDTEAF
TRBV18 | ASSPWTAGRGEAF
TRBV30 | AWDRQRGEKLF
TRBV28 | ASSTTSGSQNEQF
TRBV28 | ASSRPRTGFYGYT
TRBV5-1 | ASSLRQGAADTQY
TRBV29-1 | SVGGGAGQETQY